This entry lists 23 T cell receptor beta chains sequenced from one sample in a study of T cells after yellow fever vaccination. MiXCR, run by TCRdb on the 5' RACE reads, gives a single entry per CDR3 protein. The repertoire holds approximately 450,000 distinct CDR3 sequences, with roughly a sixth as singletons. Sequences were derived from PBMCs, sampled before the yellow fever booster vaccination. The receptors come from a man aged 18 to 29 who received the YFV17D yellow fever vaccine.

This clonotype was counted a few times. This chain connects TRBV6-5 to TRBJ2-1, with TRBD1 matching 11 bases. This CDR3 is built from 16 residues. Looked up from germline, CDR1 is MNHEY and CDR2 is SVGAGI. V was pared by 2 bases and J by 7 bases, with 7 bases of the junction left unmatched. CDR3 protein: CASSYRRTGGLNEQFF. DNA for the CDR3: TGTGCCAGCAGTTACCGCCGGACAGGGGGCTTAAATGAGCAGTTCTTC.

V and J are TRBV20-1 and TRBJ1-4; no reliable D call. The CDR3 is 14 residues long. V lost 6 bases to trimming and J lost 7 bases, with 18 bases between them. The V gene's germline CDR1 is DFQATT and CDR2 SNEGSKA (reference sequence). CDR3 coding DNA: TGCAGTGCAACCCGACTGACGGATCGTGAAAAACTGTTTTTT. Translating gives CSATRLTDREKLFF.

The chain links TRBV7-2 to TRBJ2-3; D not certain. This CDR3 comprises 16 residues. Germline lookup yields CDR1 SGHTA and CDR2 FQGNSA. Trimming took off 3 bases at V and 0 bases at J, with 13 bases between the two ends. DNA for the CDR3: TGTGCCAGCAGCTTGGGCTGGGCCCCTAGCACAGATACGCAGTATTTT. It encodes CASSLGWAPSTDTQYF.

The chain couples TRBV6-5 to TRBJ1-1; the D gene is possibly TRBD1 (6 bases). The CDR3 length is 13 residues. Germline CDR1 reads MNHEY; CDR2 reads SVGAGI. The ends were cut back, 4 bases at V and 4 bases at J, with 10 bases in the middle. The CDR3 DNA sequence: TGTGCCAGCAGTTTGGGGGCGAGCACTGAAGCTTTCTTT. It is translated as CASSLGASTEAFF.

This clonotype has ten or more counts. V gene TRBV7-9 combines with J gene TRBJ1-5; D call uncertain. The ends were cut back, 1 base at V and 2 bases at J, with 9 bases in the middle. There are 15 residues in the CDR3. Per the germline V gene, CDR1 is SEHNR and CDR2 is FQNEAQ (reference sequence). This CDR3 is CASSLGGGGNQPQHF. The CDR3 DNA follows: TGTGCCAGCAGCTTAGGTGGCGGGGGCAATCAGCCCCAGCATTTT.

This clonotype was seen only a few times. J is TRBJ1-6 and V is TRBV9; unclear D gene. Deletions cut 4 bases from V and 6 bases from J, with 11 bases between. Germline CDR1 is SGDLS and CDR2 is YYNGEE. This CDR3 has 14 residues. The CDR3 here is CASSPLGFNSPLHF. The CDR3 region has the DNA TGTGCCAGCAGCCCCCTAGGATTTAATTCACCCCTCCACTTT.

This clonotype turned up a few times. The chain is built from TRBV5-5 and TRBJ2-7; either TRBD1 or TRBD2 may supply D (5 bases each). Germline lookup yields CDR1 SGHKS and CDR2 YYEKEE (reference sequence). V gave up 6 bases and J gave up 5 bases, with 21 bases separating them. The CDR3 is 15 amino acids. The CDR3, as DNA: TGTGCCAGCATCGGGGCAGGGATCATTAGCGACGAGCAGTACTTC. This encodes CASIGAGIISDEQYF.

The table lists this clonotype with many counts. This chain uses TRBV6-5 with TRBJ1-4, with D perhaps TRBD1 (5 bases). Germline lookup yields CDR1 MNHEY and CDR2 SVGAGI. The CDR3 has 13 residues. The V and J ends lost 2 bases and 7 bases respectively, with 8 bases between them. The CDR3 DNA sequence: TGTGCCAGCAGTTACGGGCAGGGTGAAAAACTGTTTTTT. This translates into CASSYGQGEKLFF.

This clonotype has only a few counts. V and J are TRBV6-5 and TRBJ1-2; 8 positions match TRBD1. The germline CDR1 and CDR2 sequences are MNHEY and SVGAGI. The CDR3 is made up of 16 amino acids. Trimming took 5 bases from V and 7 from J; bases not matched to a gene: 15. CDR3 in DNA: TGTGCCAGCAGTGAGGCAGGGGGCGCGGAGCTAGGTGGCTACACCTTC. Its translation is CASSEAGGAELGGYTF.

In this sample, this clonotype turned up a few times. CDR3 in amino acids: CASSYEGRYGYTF. The CDR3, as DNA: TGTGCCAGCAGTTACGAGGGCCGCTATGGCTACACCTTC. This chain uses TRBV6-5 with TRBJ1-2; D ambiguous. Germline V CDR1 and CDR2: MNHEY, SVGAGI. The CDR3 has 13 amino acids. Trimming stripped 2 bases from V and 4 bases from J, with 8 bases between.

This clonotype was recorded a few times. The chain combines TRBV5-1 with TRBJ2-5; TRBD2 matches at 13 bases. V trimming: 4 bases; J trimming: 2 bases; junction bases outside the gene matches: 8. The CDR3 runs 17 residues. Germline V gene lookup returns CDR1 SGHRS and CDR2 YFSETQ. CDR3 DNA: TGCGCCAGCAGCGAGTTGGGACTAGCGGGGAGACAAGAGACCCAGTACTTC. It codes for CASSELGLAGRQETQYF.

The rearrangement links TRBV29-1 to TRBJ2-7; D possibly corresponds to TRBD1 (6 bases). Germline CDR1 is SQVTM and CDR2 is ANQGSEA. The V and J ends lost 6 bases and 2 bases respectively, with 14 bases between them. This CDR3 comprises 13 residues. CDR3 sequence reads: CSVAGTSTYEQYF. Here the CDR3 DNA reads TGCAGCGTAGCCGGGACATCGACCTACGAGCAGTACTTC.

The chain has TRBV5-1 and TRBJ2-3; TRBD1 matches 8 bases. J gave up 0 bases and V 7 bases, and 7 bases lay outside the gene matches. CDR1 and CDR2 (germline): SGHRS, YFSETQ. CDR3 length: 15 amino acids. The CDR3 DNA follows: TGCGCCAGCCGAGGACAGGGAATGAGCACAGATACGCAGTATTTT. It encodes CASRGQGMSTDTQYF.

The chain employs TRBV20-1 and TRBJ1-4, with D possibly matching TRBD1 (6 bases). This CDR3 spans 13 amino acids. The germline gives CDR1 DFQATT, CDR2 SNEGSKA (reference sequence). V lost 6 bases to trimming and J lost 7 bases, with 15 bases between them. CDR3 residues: CSAIGGLGEKLFF. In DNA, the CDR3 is TGCAGTGCGATAGGGGGGCTAGGTGAAAAACTGTTTTTT.

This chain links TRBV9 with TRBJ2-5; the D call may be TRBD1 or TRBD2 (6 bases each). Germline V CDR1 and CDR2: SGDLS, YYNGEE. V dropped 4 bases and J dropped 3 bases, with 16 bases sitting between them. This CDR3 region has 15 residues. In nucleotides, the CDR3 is TGTGCCAGCAGCCCTTACGGGGGCCCGGAAGAGACCCAGTACTTC. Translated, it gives CASSPYGGPEETQYF.

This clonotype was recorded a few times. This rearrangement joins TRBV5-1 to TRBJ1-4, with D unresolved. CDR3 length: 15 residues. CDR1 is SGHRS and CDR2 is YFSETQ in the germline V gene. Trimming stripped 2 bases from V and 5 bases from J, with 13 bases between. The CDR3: CASSLTGSENEKLFF. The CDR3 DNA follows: TGCGCCAGCAGCTTAACGGGGAGTGAGAATGAAAAACTGTTTTTT.

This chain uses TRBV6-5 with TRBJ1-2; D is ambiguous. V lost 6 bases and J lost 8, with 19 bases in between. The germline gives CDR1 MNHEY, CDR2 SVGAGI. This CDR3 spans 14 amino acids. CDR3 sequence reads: CASRFHGRDSGYTF. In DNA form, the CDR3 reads TGTGCCAGCAGATTTCACGGACGGGATTCCGGCTACACCTTC.

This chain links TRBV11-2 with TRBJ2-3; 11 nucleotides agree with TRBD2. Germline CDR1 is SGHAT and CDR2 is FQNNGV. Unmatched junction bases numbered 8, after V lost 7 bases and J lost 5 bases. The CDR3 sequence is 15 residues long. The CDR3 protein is CASITQGLAVDTQYF. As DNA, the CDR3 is TGTGCCAGCATCACCCAGGGACTAGCGGTAGATACGCAGTATTTT. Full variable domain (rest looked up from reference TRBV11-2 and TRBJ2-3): EAGVAQSPRYKIIEKRQSVAFWCNPISGHATLYWYQQILGQGPKLLIQFQNNGVVDDSQLPKDRFSAERLKGVDSTLKIQPAKLEDSAVYLCASITQGLAVDTQYFGPGTRLTVL.

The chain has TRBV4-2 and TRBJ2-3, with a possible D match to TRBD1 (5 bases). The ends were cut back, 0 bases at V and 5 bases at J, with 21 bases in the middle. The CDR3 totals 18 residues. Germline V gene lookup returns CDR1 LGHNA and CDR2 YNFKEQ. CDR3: CASSQDSRGRVGQDTQYF. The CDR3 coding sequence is TGTGCCAGCAGCCAAGATAGTAGGGGCAGGGTAGGGCAAGATACGCAGTATTTT.

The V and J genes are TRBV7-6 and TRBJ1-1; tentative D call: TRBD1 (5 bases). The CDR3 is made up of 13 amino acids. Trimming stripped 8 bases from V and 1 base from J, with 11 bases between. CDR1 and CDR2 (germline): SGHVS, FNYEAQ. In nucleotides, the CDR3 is TGTGCCAGCGGTTCCGGGGCGAACACTGAAGCTTTCTTT. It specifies CASGSGANTEAFF.

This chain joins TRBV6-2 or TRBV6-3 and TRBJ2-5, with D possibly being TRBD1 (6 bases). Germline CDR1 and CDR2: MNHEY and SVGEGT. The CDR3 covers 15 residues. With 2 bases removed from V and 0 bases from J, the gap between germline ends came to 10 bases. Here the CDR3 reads CASSYATGHQETQYF. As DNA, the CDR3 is TGTGCCAGCAGTTACGCAACAGGGCACCAAGAGACCCAGTACTTC.

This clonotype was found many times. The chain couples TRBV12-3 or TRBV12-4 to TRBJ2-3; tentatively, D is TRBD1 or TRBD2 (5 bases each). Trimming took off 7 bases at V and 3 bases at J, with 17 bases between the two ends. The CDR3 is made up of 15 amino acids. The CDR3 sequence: CASNPGPAETDTQYF. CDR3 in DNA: TGTGCCAGCAACCCGGGGCCAGCGGAGACAGATACGCAGTATTTT.

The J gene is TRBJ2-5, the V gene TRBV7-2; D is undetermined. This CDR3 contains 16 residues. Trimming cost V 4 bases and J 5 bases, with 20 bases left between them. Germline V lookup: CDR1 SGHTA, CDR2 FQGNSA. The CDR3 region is CASSSAGPTSRETQYF. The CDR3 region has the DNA TGTGCCAGCAGCTCTGCAGGACCAACCTCCCGGGAGACCCAGTACTTC.